The rows below give T cell receptor beta chains drawn from one sample of a study of cytotoxic CD8 clonotypes in ibrutinib-treated CLL. The table came from immunoSEQ multiplex PCR; TCRdb's copy has only in-frame clones and leaves some out. Among about 310,000 clones, around four fifths were seen once, and the ten largest hold about 6.7%. The sample in question was PBMCs, obtained before ibrutinib treatment. All receptors come from a human donor with chronic lymphocytic leukemia. The CDR3 runs from the conserved cysteine through the conserved F or W. A D gene is named only where the DNA matches it firmly. Size tells how often a clone was seen (once, few, many) or the class of an expanded clone, and some rows leave it out.

v_gene	j_gene	abundance	d_gene	CDR3nt	CDR3aa
TRBV9	TRBJ2-3	.	TRBD2	TGTGCCAGCAGCGAGGGGATAGCGGGAGTATCTGCTAGAAGCACAGATACGCAGTATTTT	CASSEGIAGVSARSTDTQYF
TRBV29-1	TRBJ2-5	few	TRBD2	TGCAGCGTTGTGGCTAGCGGGAGTGGTGAGACCCAGTACTTC	CSVVASGSGETQYF
TRBV30	TRBJ2-7	.	.	TGTGCCTGGAGTGGCGGGAATTACGAGCAGTACTTC	CAWSGGNYEQYF
TRBV9	TRBJ2-7	few	TRBD2	TGTGCCAGCAGCGTAGGGGCTAGCGGAAACGAGCAGTACTTC	CASSVGASGNEQYF
TRBV15	TRBJ2-1	once	.	TGTGCCACCAGCGGAGACACTGACAGACCCGAATCCTACAATGAGCAGTTCTTC	CATSGDTDRPESYNEQFF
TRBV11-2	TRBJ2-5	.	.	TGTGCCAGCAGCGGGGGCGCTAGTGGAGAGACCCAGTACTTC	CASSGGASGETQYF
TRBV6-5	TRBJ1-1	.	TRBD1	TGTGCCAGCAGTCCGGGACAGGGGGACACTGAAGCTTTCTTT	CASSPGQGDTEAFF
TRBV13	TRBJ2-3	.	.	TGTGCCAGCAGCGATAGAGACTATACGCAGTATTTT	CASSDRDYTQYF
TRBV4-2	TRBJ2-2	.	TRBD1	TGTGCCAGCAGCCGGGGACAGGGTTACACCGGGGAGCTGTTTTTT	CASSRGQGYTGELFF
TRBV30	TRBJ2-1	.	.	TGTGCCTGGAGCGCCCACCATGAGCAGTTCTTC	CAWSAHHEQFF
TRBV9	TRBJ2-5	.	.	TGTGCCAGCAGCGCGTTTAAAGGGCAGTCGGAGACCCAGTACTTC	CASSAFKGQSETQYF
TRBV7-6	TRBJ1-2	.	.	TGTGCCAGCAGCTTACCGGGGAACTATGGCTACACCTTC	CASSLPGNYGYTF
TRBV7-3	TRBJ2-1	.	TRBD2	TGTGCCAGCAGCTTCAGCGGGGTTGAGCAGTTCTTC	CASSFSGVEQFF
TRBV4-2	TRBJ2-5	.	.	TGTGCCAGCAGCCAGAGCAGGACTAATAGGGAGACCCAGTACTTC	CASSQSRTNRETQYF
TRBV18	TRBJ2-2	.	.	TGTGCCAGCTCACCATCCTCAAACTGGAACACCGGGGAGCTGTTTTTT	CASSPSSNWNTGELFF
TRBV19	TRBJ1-5	.	TRBD1	TGTGCCAGTAGTATAAACCGGGACAGGGGAGAGCCCCAGCATTTT	CASSINRDRGEPQHF
TRBV11-2	TRBJ2-7	.	.	TGTGCCAGCAGCTTTCAGGCTCCGGACTACGAGCAGTACTTC	CASSFQAPDYEQYF
TRBV7-2	TRBJ2-7	.	TRBD1	TGTGCCAGCAGCTTCCCAGGGGCAGGGGGCGACGAGCAGTACTTC	CASSFPGAGGDEQYF
TRBV4-1	TRBJ2-1	.	TRBD1	TGCGCCAGCAGCCTCGTCCGACAGGGGAGGGAGCAGTTCTTC	CASSLVRQGREQFF
TRBV11-2	TRBJ2-1	many	.	TGTGCCAGCAGGAAGGGGGACGACATATACAATGAGCAGTTCTTC	CASRKGDDIYNEQFF
TRBV6-1	TRBJ1-4	.	.	TGTGCCAGCAGGGAGCCAGGCGTTAGCGCGGGGAAACTGTTTTTT	CASREPGVSAGKLFF
TRBV30	TRBJ2-7	.	TRBD2	TGTGCCTGGAGTCAATTTAGCGGGGCCTACGAGCAGTACTTC	CAWSQFSGAYEQYF
TRBV25-1	TRBJ2-6	.	TRBD1	TGTGCCAGCCGCGGGACAGGGGGCGAGTTTGGGGCCAACGTCCTGACTTTC	CASRGTGGEFGANVLTF
TRBV25-1	TRBJ2-7	.	.	TGTGCCAGCAATCCACTCCCCCCTAATCGACGCGGCTACGAGCAGTACTTC	CASNPLPPNRRGYEQYF
TRBV27	TRBJ1-2	.	.	TGTGCCAGCAGTGATACTCGTGGCTACACCTTC	CASSDTRGYTF
TRBV4-2	TRBJ1-5	.	TRBD1	TGTGCCAGCAGCCAATGGGGACAGACACTCAATCAGCCCCAGCATTTT	CASSQWGQTLNQPQHF
TRBV9	TRBJ1-2	.	TRBD1	TGTGCCAGCAGCCCCTCAGGGGGACAGGGGGCGATCTATGGCTACACCTTC	CASSPSGGQGAIYGYTF
TRBV27	TRBJ2-6	few	.	TGTGCCAGCAGTTTCTCTGGGGCCAACGTCCTGACTTTC	CASSFSGANVLTF
TRBV6-6	TRBJ2-7	.	TRBD2	TGTGCCAGCAGTAAGAGACTAGCGGGGAACCCTAAGGAGCAGTACTTC	CASSKRLAGNPKEQYF
TRBV4-1	TRBJ1-5	.	TRBD1	TGCGCCAGCAGCCAAGATGGACAGGGGGTTAGCAATCAGCCCCAGCATTTT	CASSQDGQGVSNQPQHF
TRBV6-1	TRBJ1-3	.	.	TGTGCCAGCACGACTACCATCGCTCGGGGAAACACCATATATTTT	CASTTTIARGNTIYF
TRBV7-9	TRBJ1-2	few	.	TGTGCCAGCAACCGCCCAGGGAATAACTATGGCTACACCTTC	CASNRPGNNYGYTF